Below, one T cell receptor (beta chain) is given with its context. What it recognizes is unknown. This sample was included in a study of CD8 T cells in ankylosing spondylitis. Quantitative 5'-RACE with molecular barcodes was used to make the TCR beta libraries. TCRdb ran MiXCR on the 5' RACE reads and lists one entry per CDR3 protein. The sample records 390,000 or so distinct CDR3 sequences, 20% to 25% being singletons. Findings and limits, study-wide: A motif in TCR beta, a set of fewer than ten highly homologous variants, appeared characteristic of ankylosing spondylitis blood. Earlier reports found some motif variants in synovial fluid and blood in reactive arthritis. Disease-linked clones had a CD8+ phenotype and relatively low frequency in peripheral blood.

Germline V gene data show CDR1 as MNHNS and CDR2 as SASEGT. CDR3 length: 19 residues. Trimming cost V 6 bases and J 2 bases, with 26 bases left between them. The sequencing input was blood, either unsorted or a sorted T cell fraction (not recorded which). The receptor comes from a male donor with ankylosing spondylitis. V and J are TRBV6-1 and TRBJ2-1; TRBD1 or TRBD2 may be the D gene (6 bases each). Written as DNA, the CDR3 is TGTGCCAGCAGCGCAGGAGGGGGTTCCGGGACAACCACCTACAATGAGCAGTTCTTC. Its translation: CASSAGGGSGTTTYNEQFF.